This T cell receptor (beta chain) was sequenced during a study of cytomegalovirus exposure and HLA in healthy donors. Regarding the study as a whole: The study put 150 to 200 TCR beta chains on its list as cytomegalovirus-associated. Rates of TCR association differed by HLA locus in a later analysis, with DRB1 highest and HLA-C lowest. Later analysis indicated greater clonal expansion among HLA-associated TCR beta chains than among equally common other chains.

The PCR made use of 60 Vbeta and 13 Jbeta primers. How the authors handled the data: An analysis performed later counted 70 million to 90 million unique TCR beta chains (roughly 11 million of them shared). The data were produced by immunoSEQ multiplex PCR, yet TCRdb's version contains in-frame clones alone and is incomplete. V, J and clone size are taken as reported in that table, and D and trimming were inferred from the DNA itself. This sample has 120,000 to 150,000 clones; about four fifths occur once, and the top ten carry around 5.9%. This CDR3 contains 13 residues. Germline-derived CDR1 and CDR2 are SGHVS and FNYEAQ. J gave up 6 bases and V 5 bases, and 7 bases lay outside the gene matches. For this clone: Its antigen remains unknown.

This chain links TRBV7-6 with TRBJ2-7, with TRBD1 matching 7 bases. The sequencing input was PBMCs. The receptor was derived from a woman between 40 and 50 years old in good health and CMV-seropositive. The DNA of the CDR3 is TGTGCCAGCAGCCCAAAGACAGGGATCGAGCAGTACTTC. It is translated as CASSPKTGIEQYF.